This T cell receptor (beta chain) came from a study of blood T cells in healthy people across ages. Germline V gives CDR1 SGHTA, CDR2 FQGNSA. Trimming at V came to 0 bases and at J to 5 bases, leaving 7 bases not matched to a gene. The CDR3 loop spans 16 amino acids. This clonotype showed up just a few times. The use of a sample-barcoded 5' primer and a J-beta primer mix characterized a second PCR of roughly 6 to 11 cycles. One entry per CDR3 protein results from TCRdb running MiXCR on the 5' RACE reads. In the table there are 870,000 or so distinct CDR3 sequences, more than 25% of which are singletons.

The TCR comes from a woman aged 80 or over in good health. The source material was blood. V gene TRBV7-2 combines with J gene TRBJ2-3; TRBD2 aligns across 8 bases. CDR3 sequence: CASSLAPWRGEDTQYF. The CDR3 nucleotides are TGTGCCAGCAGCTTAGCTCCGTGGCGGGGGGAAGATACGCAGTATTTT.